This T cell receptor (beta chain) was sequenced in a study of STAT5B mutations in CD4+ large granular lymphocyte leukemia. Study overall: The CDR3 'QG' motif was associated with a particular HLA allele among healthy donors. Overall study results and limits: Approximately 25% of private leukemic clonotypes occurred rarely in other patients' non-leukemic repertoires.

In the case of this clone: Antigen specificity is unknown.

This table comes from immunoSEQ multiplex PCR, and its TCRdb copy is limited to in-frame clones, with some not included. Of 20,000 to 25,000 clones listed, roughly 80% are singletons. Germline V gene sequence: CDR1 GTSNPN, CDR2 SVGIG (reference sequence). The CDR3 totals 13 residues. V was shortened by 5 bases and J by 2 bases, with 12 bases between the two germline ends. The receptor was derived from a human donor in good health. Sequencing used CD4+ T cells from blood buffy coats. The chain has TRBV30 and TRBJ1-2; D is unclear. The CDR3 nucleotides are TGTGCCTGGGACCCTAACGCAAACTATGGCTACACCTTC. Amino acids: CAWDPNANYGYTF. The full variable domain, with the rest looked up from reference TRBV30 and TRBJ1-2, is SQTIHQWPATLVQPVGSPLSLECTVEGTSNPNLYWYRQAAGRGLQLLFYSVGIGQISSEVPQNLSASRPQDRQFILSSKKLLLSDSGFYLCAWDPNANYGYTFGSGTRLTVV.